Sequencing of this T cell receptor beta chain was carried out in a study of neoadjuvant anti-PD-1 for oral cavity cancer. At the level of the study: Patients without progression got a fourth dose around day 43.

This clone occurred a few times. Profiling relied on immunoSEQ multiplex PCR, and the TCRdb table lists in-frame clones only, not all of them. The sample records over 15,000 clones, about two thirds being singletons. CDR1 is KGHSH and CDR2 is LQKENI in the germline V gene. The V gene lost 0 bases and the J gene lost 2 bases, with 22 bases spanning the gap. The CDR3 extends over 20 amino acids. The origin of this receptor is a person aged 35 to 85 with oral cavity squamous cell carcinoma. The chain links TRBV18 to TRBJ1-4; a possible D gene is TRBD1 (5 bases). The material was PBMCs, obtained before nivolumab (anti-PD-1) treatment. CDR3: CASSPPLRDRWYDTNEKLFF. The CDR3 DNA follows: TGTGCCAGCTCACCACCGCTCCGGGACCGGTGGTATGACACTAATGAAAAACTGTTTTTT.